This T cell receptor (beta chain) was sequenced during a study of beta chain features in type 1 diabetes. Study-level results: With patients and controls alike, PCR might favor shorter templates to an equal degree. TCRB CDR3 length was moderately but significantly reduced in all four CD4+ subsets of Type 1 diabetes patients.

Each donor gave one heparinised blood draw averaging around 120 mL. Naive, central memory, regulatory and stem cell-like memory cells within the CD4+ compartment were sorted using CD45RO/CCR7/CD25/CD127/CD95/CD27. Every isolated RNA sample was fully reverse transcribed, so sequencing captured expressed TCRB transcripts. Sequenced by immunoSEQ multiplex PCR; TCRdb stores in-frame clones only, minus some. The table lists 250,000 to 350,000 clones, 12% to 15% of them singletons. CDR3 length: 15 amino acids. V shed 6 bases and J shed 0 bases, with 12 bases lying between them. The V gene's germline CDR1 is MNHNY and CDR2 SVGAGI (reference sequence). Only a few counts were recorded for this clone. Its antigen is not known.

This chain connects TRBV6-6 to TRBJ1-5; TRBD1 might be the D (5 bases). Sequenced input: central memory CD4+ T cells from blood. The TCR sequence derives from a young man in good health. The chain's CDR3 is CASSQEGPSNQPQHF. CDR3 nucleotide sequence: TGTGCCAGCAGCCAAGAGGGACCTAGCAATCAGCCCCAGCATTTT.